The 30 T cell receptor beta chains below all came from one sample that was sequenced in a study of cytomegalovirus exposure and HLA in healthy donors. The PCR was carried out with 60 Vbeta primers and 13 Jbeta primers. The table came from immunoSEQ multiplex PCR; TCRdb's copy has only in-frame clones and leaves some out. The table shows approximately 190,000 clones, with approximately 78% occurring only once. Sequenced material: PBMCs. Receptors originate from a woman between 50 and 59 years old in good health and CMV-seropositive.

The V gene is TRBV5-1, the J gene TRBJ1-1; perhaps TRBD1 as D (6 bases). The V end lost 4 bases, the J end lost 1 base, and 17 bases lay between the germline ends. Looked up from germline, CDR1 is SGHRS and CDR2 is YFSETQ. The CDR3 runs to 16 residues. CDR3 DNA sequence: TGCGCCAGCAGCCCAATAGGGGGGGCGGGGAACACTGAAGCTTTCTTT. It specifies CASSPIGGAGNTEAFF.

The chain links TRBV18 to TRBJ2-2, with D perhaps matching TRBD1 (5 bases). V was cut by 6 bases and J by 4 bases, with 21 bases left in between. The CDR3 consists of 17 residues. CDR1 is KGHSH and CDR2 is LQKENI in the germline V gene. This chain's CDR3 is CASSPPNSGSRTGELFF. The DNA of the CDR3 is TGTGCCAGCTCCCCGCCCAATTCAGGGTCGCGCACCGGGGAGCTGTTTTTT. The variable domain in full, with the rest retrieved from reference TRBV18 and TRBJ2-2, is NAGVMQNPRHLVRRRGQEARLRCSPMKGHSHVYWYRQLPEEGLKFMVYLQKENIIDESGMPKERFSAEFPKEGPSILRIQQVVRGDSAAYFCASSPPNSGSRTGELFFGEGSRLTVL.

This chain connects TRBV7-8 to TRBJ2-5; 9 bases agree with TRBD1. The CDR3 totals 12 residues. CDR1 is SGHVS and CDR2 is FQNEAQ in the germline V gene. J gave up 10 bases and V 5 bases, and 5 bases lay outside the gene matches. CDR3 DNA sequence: TGTGCCAGCAGCCCACAGGGGGCGAGCCAGTACTTC. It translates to CASSPQGASQYF.

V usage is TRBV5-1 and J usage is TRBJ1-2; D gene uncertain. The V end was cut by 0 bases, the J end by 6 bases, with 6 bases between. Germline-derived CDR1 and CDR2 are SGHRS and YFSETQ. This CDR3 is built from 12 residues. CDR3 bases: TGCGCCAGCAGCTTGGGGAGGGATGGCTACACCTTC. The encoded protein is CASSLGRDGYTF. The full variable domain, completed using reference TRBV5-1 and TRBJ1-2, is KAGVTQTPRYLIKTRGQQVTLSCSPISGHRSVSWYQQTPGQGLQFLFEYFSETQRNKGNFPGRFSGRQFSNSRSEMNVSTLELGDSALYLCASSLGRDGYTFGSGTRLTVV.

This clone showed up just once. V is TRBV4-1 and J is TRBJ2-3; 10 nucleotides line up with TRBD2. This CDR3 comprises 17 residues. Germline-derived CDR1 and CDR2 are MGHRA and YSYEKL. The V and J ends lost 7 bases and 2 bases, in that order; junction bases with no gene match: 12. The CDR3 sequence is CASTPRGGLANTDTQYF. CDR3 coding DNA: TGCGCCAGCACTCCAAGAGGGGGACTAGCGAACACAGATACGCAGTATTTT.

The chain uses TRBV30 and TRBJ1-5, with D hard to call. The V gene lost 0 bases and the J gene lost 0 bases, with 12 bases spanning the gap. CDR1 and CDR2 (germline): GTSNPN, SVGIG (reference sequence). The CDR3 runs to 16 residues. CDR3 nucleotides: TGTGCCTGGAGTGTGATACAGATCGATAGCAATCAGCCCCAGCATTTT. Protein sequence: CAWSVIQIDSNQPQHF.

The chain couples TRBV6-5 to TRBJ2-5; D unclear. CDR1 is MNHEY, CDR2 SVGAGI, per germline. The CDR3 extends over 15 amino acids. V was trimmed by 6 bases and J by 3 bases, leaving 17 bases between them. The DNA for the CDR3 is TGTGCCAGCAGCTCACCTCAGACTGGCAAAGAGACCCAGTACTTC. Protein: CASSSPQTGKETQYF.

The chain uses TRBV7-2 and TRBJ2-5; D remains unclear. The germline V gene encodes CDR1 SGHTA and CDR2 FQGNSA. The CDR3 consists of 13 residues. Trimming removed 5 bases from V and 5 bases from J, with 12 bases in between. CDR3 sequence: CASSTGPLETQYF. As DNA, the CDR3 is TGTGCCAGCAGCACGGGTCCGCTCGAGACCCAGTACTTC.

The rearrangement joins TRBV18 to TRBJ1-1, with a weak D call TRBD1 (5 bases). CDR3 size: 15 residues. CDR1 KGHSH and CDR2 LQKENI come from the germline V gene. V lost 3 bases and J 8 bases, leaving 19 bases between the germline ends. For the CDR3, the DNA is TGTGCCAGCTCACCCGGTTCAAGGGGCCGGTGGGAAGCTTTCTTT. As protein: CASSPGSRGRWEAFF.

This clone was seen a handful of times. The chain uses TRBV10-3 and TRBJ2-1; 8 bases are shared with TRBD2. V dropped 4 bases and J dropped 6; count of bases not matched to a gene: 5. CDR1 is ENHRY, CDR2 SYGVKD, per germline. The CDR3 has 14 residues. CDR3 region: CAISGLAGFNEQFF. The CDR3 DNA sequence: TGTGCCATCAGTGGTCTAGCGGGTTTCAATGAGCAGTTCTTC.

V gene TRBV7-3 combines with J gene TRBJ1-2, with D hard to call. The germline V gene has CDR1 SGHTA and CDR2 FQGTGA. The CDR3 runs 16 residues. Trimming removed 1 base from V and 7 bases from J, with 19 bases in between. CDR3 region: CASSLRPGAQHSGYTF. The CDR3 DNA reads TGTGCCAGCAGCTTAAGGCCGGGTGCGCAGCACTCTGGCTACACCTTC.

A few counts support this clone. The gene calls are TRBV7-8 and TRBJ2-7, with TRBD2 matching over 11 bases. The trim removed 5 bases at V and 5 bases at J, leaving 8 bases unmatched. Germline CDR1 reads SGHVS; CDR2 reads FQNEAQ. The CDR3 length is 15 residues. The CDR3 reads CASSPLAGGEDEQYF. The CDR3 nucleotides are TGTGCCAGCAGCCCCCTAGCGGGAGGAGAGGACGAGCAGTACTTC.

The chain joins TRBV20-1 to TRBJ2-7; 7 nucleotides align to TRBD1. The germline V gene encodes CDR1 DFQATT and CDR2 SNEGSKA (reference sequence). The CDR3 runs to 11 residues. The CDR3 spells CSQGDPYEQYF. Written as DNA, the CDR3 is TGCAGCCAGGGGGATCCCTACGAGCAGTACTTC.

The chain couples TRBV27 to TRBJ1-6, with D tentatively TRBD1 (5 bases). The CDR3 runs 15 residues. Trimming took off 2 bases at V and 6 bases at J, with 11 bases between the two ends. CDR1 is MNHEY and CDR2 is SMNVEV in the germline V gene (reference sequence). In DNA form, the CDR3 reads TGTGCCAGCAGTTTAAGGAGTCAGGGTAATTCACCCCTCCACTTT. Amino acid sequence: CASSLRSQGNSPLHF.

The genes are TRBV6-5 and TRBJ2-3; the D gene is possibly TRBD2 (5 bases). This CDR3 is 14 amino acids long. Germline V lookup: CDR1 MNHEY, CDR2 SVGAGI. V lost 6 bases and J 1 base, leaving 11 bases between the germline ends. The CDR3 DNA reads TGTGCCAGCAGCCCTATGCGGGGCACAGATACGCAGTATTTT. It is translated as CASSPMRGTDTQYF.

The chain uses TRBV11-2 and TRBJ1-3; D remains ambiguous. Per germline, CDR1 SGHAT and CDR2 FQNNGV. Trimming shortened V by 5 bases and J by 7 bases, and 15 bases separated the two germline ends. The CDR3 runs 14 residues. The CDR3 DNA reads TGTGCCAGCAGCCACCCCTTTTCCGGGAACACCATATATTTT. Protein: CASSHPFSGNTIYF.

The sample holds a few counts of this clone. The CDR3 nucleotides read TGCAGCGTTGAAGGGGGCTCGGACTATGGCTACACCTTC. Protein: CSVEGGSDYGYTF. The chain is built from TRBV29-1 and TRBJ1-2; the D gene is possibly TRBD1 (5 bases). Germline V CDR1 and CDR2: SQVTM, ANQGSEA. The CDR3 loop spans 13 amino acids. The V gene lost 1 base and the J gene lost 3 bases, with 9 bases spanning the gap.

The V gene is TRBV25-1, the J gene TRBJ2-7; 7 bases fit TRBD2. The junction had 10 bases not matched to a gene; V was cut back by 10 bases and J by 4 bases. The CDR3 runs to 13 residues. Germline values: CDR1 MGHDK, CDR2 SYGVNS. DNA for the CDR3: TGTGCCACCGGGCGCGGGAGCGGTTACGAGCAGTACTTC. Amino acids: CATGRGSGYEQYF.

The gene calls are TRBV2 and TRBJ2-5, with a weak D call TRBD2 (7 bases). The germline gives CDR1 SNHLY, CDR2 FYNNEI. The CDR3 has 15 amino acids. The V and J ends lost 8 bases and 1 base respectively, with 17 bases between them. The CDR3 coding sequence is TGTGCCAGCGGGGGGGCGGGAGCCCCCCAAGAGACCCAGTACTTC. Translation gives CASGGAGAPQETQYF.

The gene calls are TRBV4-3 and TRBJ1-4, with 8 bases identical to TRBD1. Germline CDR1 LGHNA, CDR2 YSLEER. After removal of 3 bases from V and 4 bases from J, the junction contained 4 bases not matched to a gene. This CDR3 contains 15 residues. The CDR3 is CASSQGDRNNEKLFF. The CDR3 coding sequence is TGCGCCAGCAGCCAGGGGGACAGGAATAATGAAAAACTGTTTTTT.

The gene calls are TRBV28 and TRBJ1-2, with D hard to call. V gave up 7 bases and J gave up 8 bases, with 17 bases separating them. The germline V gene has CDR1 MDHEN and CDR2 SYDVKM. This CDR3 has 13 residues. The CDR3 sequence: CASTLPTSRGYTF. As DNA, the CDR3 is TGTGCCAGCACCCTCCCCACTTCCCGAGGCTACACCTTC.

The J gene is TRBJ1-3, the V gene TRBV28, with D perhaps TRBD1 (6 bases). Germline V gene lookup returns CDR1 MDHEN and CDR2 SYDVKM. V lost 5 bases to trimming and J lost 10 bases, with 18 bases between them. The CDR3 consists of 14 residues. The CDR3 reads CASSPPSRGETIYF. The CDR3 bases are TGTGCCAGCAGTCCGCCCTCCAGGGGAGAAACCATATATTTT.

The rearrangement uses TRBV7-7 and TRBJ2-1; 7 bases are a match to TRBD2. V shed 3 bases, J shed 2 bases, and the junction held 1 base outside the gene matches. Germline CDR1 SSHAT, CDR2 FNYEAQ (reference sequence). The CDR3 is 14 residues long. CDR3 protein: CASSLGGTYNEQFF. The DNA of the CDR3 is TGTGCCAGCAGCTTGGGAGGGACCTACAATGAGCAGTTCTTC.

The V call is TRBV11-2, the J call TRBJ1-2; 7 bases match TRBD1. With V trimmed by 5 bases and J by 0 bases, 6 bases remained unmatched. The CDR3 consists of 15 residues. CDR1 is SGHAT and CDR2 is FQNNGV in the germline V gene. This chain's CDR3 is CASSPDRATNYGYTF. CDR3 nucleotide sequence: TGTGCCAGCAGCCCAGACAGGGCTACTAACTATGGCTACACCTTC.

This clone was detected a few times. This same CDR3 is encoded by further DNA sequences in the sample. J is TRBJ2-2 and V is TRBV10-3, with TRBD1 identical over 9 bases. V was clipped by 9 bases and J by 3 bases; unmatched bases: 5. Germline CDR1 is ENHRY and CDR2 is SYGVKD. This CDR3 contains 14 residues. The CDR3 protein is CAISRDRDTGELFF. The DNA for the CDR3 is TGTGCCATTAGCCGGGACAGGGACACCGGGGAGCTGTTTTTT.

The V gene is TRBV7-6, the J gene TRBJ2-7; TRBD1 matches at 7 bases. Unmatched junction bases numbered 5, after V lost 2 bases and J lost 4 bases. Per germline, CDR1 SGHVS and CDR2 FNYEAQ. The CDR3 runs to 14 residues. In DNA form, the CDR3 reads TGTGCCAGCAGCTTACGACAGGGACGGTACGAGCAGTACTTC. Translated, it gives CASSLRQGRYEQYF.

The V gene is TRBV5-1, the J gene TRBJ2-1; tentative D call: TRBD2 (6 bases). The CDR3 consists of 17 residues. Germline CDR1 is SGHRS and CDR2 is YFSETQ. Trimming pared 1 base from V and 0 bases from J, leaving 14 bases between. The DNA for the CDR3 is TGCGCCAGCAGCTTGAATAGCGGTAAGAGCTCCTACAATGAGCAGTTCTTC. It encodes CASSLNSGKSSYNEQFF.

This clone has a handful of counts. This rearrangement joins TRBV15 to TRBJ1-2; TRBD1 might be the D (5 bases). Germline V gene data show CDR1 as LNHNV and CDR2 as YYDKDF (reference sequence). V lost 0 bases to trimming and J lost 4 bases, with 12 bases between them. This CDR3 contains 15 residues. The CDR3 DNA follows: TGTGCCACCAGCAGAGATTTGGGGGGAGGCTATGGCTACACCTTC. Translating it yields CATSRDLGGGYGYTF.

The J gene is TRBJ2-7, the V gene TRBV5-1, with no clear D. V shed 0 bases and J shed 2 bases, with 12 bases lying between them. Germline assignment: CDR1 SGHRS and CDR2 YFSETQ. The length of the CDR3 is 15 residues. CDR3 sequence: CASSLGPIVTYEQYF. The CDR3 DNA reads TGCGCCAGCAGCTTGGGTCCAATAGTTACCTACGAGCAGTACTTC.

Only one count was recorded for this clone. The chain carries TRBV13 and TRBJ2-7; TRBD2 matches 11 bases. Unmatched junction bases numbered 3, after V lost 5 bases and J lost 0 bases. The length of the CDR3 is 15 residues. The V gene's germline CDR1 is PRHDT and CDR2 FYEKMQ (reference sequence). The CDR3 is CASSPGLADSYEQYF. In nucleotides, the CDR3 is TGTGCCAGCAGCCCGGGACTAGCGGACTCCTACGAGCAGTACTTC.